The following is a TCR beta chain sequence with its context. Its matching antigen is unknown. This record belongs to a study of T-cell memory formation after mild COVID-19. Study-level background: Among the donors, TCR clusters were largely specific to each donor.

TCRdb processed the 5' RACE reads anew with MiXCR; each CDR3 protein has one entry. Of under 550,000 distinct CDR3 sequences in the sample, 15% to 20% were seen once. Findings of the study overall: Pre-infection memory showed some responding clones, and this suggested that cross-reactive memory joined. CD4+ bias marked clones expanding day 15 to 37, unlike balanced contracting clones.

CDR1 and CDR2 from the germline V gene are DFQATT and SNEGSKA (reference sequence). This CDR3 is 17 amino acids long. V gave up 1 base and J gave up 0 bases; unmatched junction bases: 4. This TCR was sampled from an adult woman who had mild COVID-19 (a few samples of this study predate the infection). Cell type and time point are not known. V and J are TRBV20-1 and TRBJ2-1; 12 bases match TRBD2. Specimen: PBMCs or a T cell subset sorted from them (not recorded which). The CDR3 DNA follows: TGCAGTGCTAGAGGGCAACTAGCGGGGGGCTCCTACAATGAGCAGTTCTTC. It is translated as CSARGQLAGGSYNEQFF.